This T cell receptor beta chain was observed in a study of T cell clonotyping in hematopoietic cell transplantation. Findings and caveats of the study: Without cell sorting, CD4 versus CD8 contributions remain unresolved. Pathologically expanded recipient clonotypes increased progressively from day 30 to day 180 as diversity fell. Few recipient clonotypes overlapped donors; over 97% were de novo at given depth. Broader posttransplant TCR repertoire diversity was predicted by graft donor and pretransplant recipient Inverse Simpson Index values.

Germline V gene sequence: CDR1 SGHRS, CDR2 YFSETQ. CDR3 length: 17 residues. Germline trimming cut 4 bases from V and 3 bases from J; bases unmatched to any gene: 14. To note about this clone: Its antigen remains unidentified.

The protocol was immunoSEQ multiplex PCR, while the TCRdb copy is restricted to in-frame clones and leaves out a portion. The sample holds 69,000 or so clones, roughly 94% seen once. The chain employs TRBV5-1 and TRBJ2-7; 9 positions match TRBD1. The receptor's source is a man aged 50-60 years in good health. Some clones in this sample may be carry-over from other donors' samples. Sample: peripheral blood mononuclear cells. The CDR3 spells CASSPGVGTGIIYEQYF. CDR3 sequence (DNA): TGCGCCAGCAGCCCTGGGGTTGGGACAGGGATAATCTACGAGCAGTACTTC.